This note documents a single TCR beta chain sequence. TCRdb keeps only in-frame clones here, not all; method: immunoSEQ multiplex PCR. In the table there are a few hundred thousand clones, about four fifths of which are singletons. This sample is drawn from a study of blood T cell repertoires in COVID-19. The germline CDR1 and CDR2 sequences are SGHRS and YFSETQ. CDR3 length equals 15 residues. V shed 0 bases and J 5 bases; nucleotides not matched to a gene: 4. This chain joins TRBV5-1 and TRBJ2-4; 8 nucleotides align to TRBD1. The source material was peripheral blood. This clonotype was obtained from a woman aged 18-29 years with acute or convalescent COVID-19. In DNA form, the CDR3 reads TGCGCCAGCAGCTTGGTGGGACAGGACCAAAACATTCAGTACTTC. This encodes CASSLVGQDQNIQYF.